A single sample gave rise to the 31 T cell receptor beta chains below, sequenced in a study of T cell responses to AZD1222 COVID-19 vaccine (dated by TCRdb to 2020 to 2022). This specimen's time point label, interpreted: baseline before first vaccination. The library relied on the immunoSEQ multiplex PCR assay. TCRdb provides this immuneACCESS table in a form limited to in-frame rearrangements. Some clones are lacking; in checked studies, under half of them reflect an unresolved V gene, and why the rest are absent is not known. Across this sample there are about 130,000 clones, with 90% to 95% seen only once. Over 2.5% of the sample belongs to the ten largest clones. The sample consisted of peripheral blood, taken on day 0 of AZD1222 vaccination. The receptors shown here come from an adult in good health.

The chain uses TRBV29-1 and TRBJ1-4; no definite D call. V lost 5 bases and J 10 bases, leaving 8 bases between the germline ends. The germline V gene has CDR1 SQVTM and CDR2 ANQGSEA. CDR3 length equals 10 residues. The CDR3 protein is CSVQKGKLFF. The DNA of the CDR3 is TGCAGCGTTCAAAAGGGAAAACTGTTTTTT.

This chain uses TRBV7-2 with TRBJ2-5; 10 bases match TRBD1. Trimming took 4 bases from V and 4 from J; bases not matched to a gene: 3. Germline assignment: CDR1 SGHTA and CDR2 FQGNSA. CDR3 length: 14 residues. The CDR3 region is CASSYRTGGETQYF. As DNA, the CDR3 is TGTGCCAGCAGCTACAGGACAGGGGGAGAGACCCAGTACTTC. Full variable domain (missing parts from reference TRBV7-2 and TRBJ2-5): GAGVSQSPSNKVTEKGKDVELRCDPISGHTALYWYRQSLGQGLEFLIYFQGNSAPDKSGLPSDRFSAERTGGSVSTLTIQRTQQEDSAVYLCASSYRTGGETQYFGPGTRLLVL.

The V gene is TRBV6-5, the J gene TRBJ2-7; D may correspond to TRBD1 or TRBD2 (5 bases each). V was clipped by 5 bases and J by 6 bases, with 14 bases between them. CDR1 MNHEY and CDR2 SVGAGI come from the germline V gene. The CDR3 length is 13 residues. CDR3 protein: CASSTGPWGEQYF. The CDR3 coding sequence is TGTGCCAGCAGTACGGGACCCTGGGGCGAGCAGTACTTC.

The chain has TRBV15 and TRBJ2-7, with 9 bases identical to TRBD2. The CDR3 loop spans 19 amino acids. The V gene end was trimmed by 5 bases and the J gene end by 2 bases; junction bases not matched to a gene: 19. Germline V gives CDR1 LNHNV, CDR2 YYDKDF (reference sequence). CDR3 nucleotide sequence: TGTGCCACCAGCGCGGGGGGGGAGATGATTAGCGGGAGACCCTACGAGCAGTACTTC. This encodes CATSAGGEMISGRPYEQYF.

This chain joins TRBV5-4 and TRBJ1-1; D gene uncertain. V lost 1 base and J 1 base, leaving 8 bases between the germline ends. Germline V gene sequence: CDR1 SGHNT, CDR2 YYREEE (reference sequence). CDR3 length: 14 residues. Written as DNA, the CDR3 is TGTGCCAGCAGCTTGAGTGGAGGGAACACTGAAGCTTTCTTT. Translated: CASSLSGGNTEAFF.

V and J are TRBV29-1 and TRBJ2-1; D call uncertain. CDR1 and CDR2 (germline): SQVTM, ANQGSEA. Deletions cut 4 bases from V and 5 bases from J, with 3 bases between. CDR3 size: 10 residues. The CDR3 DNA follows: TGCAGCGTTGTTCACAATGAGCAGTTCTTC. This encodes CSVVHNEQFF.

The chain uses TRBV7-2 and TRBJ2-1; tentatively, D is TRBD1 or TRBD2 (5 bases each). The CDR3 contains 15 residues. Germline-derived CDR1 and CDR2 are SGHTA and FQGNSA. Deletions cut 5 bases from V and 7 bases from J, with 18 bases between. As DNA, the CDR3 is TGTGCCAGCAGCCCCGCTTGGGGACGGAGAAATGAGCAGTTCTTC. Protein product: CASSPAWGRRNEQFF.

The CDR3 DNA sequence: TGCGCCAGCAGGGAACCTGACAGGGTAAGTGAAGCTTTCTTT. Translated: CASREPDRVSEAFF. The rearrangement uses TRBV5-1 and TRBJ1-1, with 7 bases lining up with TRBD1. The germline gives CDR1 SGHRS, CDR2 YFSETQ. The CDR3 length is 14 residues. V trimming: 5 bases; J trimming: 7 bases; junction bases outside the gene matches: 11.

This clone was picked up one time. The gene calls are TRBV15 and TRBJ1-6; weak D call: TRBD1 (5 bases). Trimming pared 1 base from V and 10 bases from J, leaving 11 bases between. CDR1 and CDR2 from the germline V gene are LNHNV and YYDKDF (reference sequence). The CDR3 consists of 14 residues. CDR3 DNA sequence: TGTGCCACCAGCAGAGCTATTGGGGGGTCACCCCTCCACTTT. Protein product: CATSRAIGGSPLHF.

The rearrangement links TRBV5-1 to TRBJ1-2; perhaps TRBD1 as D (6 bases). The length of the CDR3 is 16 residues. Trimming stripped 4 bases from V and 2 bases from J, with 18 bases between. Germline V gene lookup returns CDR1 SGHRS and CDR2 YFSETQ. CDR3: CASSPGDWNSNYGYTF. The CDR3, as DNA: TGCGCCAGCAGCCCAGGGGATTGGAACAGCAACTATGGCTACACCTTC.

This chain joins TRBV27 and TRBJ1-3; perhaps TRBD1 as D (6 bases). Germline V gene sequence: CDR1 MNHEY, CDR2 SMNVEV (reference sequence). Trimming removed 6 bases at V and 4 bases at J, with 10 bases between. The CDR3 covers 13 residues. The CDR3 reads CASSTGIGNTIYF. CDR3 bases: TGTGCCAGCAGCACAGGGATAGGAAACACCATATATTTT.

The rearrangement uses TRBV5-1 and TRBJ1-2; D perhaps matches TRBD1 (6 bases). The CDR3 extends over 14 amino acids. Germline lookup yields CDR1 SGHRS and CDR2 YFSETQ. V lost 4 bases and J lost 4, with 14 bases in between. The CDR3 sequence is CASSPLTGGYGYTF. The CDR3 DNA sequence: TGCGCCAGCAGCCCCCTGACAGGTGGCTATGGCTACACCTTC.

The chain uses TRBV11-3 and TRBJ2-1; perhaps TRBD1 as D (6 bases). Germline V gives CDR1 SGHNT, CDR2 YENEEA. The V and J ends lost 3 bases and 0 bases respectively, with 6 bases between them. CDR3 length equals 14 residues. The DNA of the CDR3 is TGTGCCAGCAGCTTGGACAGCTCCTACAATGAGCAGTTCTTC. Protein sequence: CASSLDSSYNEQFF. The full variable domain, rest sourced from reference TRBV11-3 and TRBJ2-1, is EAGVVQSPRYKIIEKKQPVAFWCNPISGHNTLYWYLQNLGQGPELLIRYENEEAVDDSQLPKDRFSAERLKGVDSTLKIQPAELGDSAVYLCASSLDSSYNEQFFGPGTRLTVL.

This clone was detected once. This sequence joins TRBV2 and TRBJ1-1; 9 bases line up with TRBD1. The germline CDR1 and CDR2 sequences are SNHLY and FYNNEI. J gave up 5 bases and V 7 bases, and 11 bases lay outside the gene matches. The CDR3 loop spans 15 amino acids. The CDR3 protein is CASIMAGQGKTEAFF. The CDR3 DNA follows: TGTGCCAGCATAATGGCCGGACAGGGGAAAACTGAAGCTTTCTTT.

The count of this clone is one. This chain uses TRBV27 with TRBJ2-7, with D possibly TRBD1 on 5 matching bases. Trimming removed 2 bases at V and 2 bases at J, with 16 bases between. Germline V gives CDR1 MNHEY, CDR2 SMNVEV (reference sequence). The CDR3 runs to 16 residues. The CDR3 nucleotides read TGTGCCAGCAGTTTAGGGGCGGAGAACCCGCCCTACGAGCAGTACTTC. This codes for CASSLGAENPPYEQYF.

The rearrangement uses TRBV10-3 and TRBJ1-1; TRBD1 agrees at 8 bases. Per germline, CDR1 ENHRY and CDR2 SYGVKD. The CDR3 contains 17 residues. V lost 4 bases and J lost 0; bases outside the gene matches: 10. CDR3 in amino acids: CAISGGTLDRVNTEAFF. The CDR3 nucleotides read TGTGCCATCAGTGGGGGAACTCTGGACAGGGTGAACACTGAAGCTTTCTTT.

V usage is TRBV5-8 and J usage is TRBJ2-7, with a weak D call TRBD2 (6 bases). V was shortened by 2 bases and J by 4 bases, with 13 bases between the two germline ends. Germline V CDR1 and CDR2: SGHTS, YDEGEE. This CDR3 comprises 14 residues. In DNA form, the CDR3 reads TGTGCCAGCAGCTTTCCCGGGAGCGGTTACGAGCAGTACTTC. Translation: CASSFPGSGYEQYF.

The chain uses TRBV27 and TRBJ1-5; possible D gene TRBD1, 5 bases. The CDR3 extends over 14 amino acids. V lost 5 bases, J lost 7 bases, and 15 bases lay in between. From germline, CDR1 is MNHEY and CDR2 SMNVEV (reference sequence). This chain's CDR3 is CASSVGGVGQPQHF. The CDR3 nucleotides are TGTGCCAGCAGTGTTGGGGGGGTCGGACAGCCCCAGCATTTT.

The chain recombines TRBV5-1 with TRBJ2-1, with 9 bases matching TRBD1. The CDR3 extends over 14 amino acids. Germline CDR1 SGHRS, CDR2 YFSETQ. J lost 6 bases, V lost 4 bases, and 5 bases had no gene match. CDR3 sequence (DNA): TGCGCCAGCAGCGTGACAGGGGGAGGCAATGAGCAGTTCTTC. Amino acids: CASSVTGGGNEQFF.

Notes on this clone: At one boundary the junction diverges from the germline segment, which might be a read error. This chain connects TRBV5-1 to TRBJ1-1; D unclear. This CDR3 region has 11 residues. Germline CDR1 SGHRS, CDR2 YFSETQ. CDR3 loop: CASSLNTEAFF. In DNA form, the CDR3 reads TGCGCCAGCAGCTTGAACACTGAGGCTTTCTTT.

V and J are TRBV12-3 or TRBV12-4 and TRBJ2-1; D gene uncertain. V dropped 1 base and J dropped 5 bases, with 6 bases sitting between them. The CDR3 runs to 13 residues. The CDR3 sequence is CASSLVRNNEQFF. The CDR3 DNA is TGTGCCAGCAGTTTAGTTCGGAACAATGAGCAGTTCTTC.

The V and J genes are TRBV2 and TRBJ2-5; TRBD2 matches at 9 bases. Germline lookup yields CDR1 SNHLY and CDR2 FYNNEI. The CDR3 is 15 residues long. J was trimmed by 5 bases and V by 6 bases; bases with no gene match: 10. The CDR3 bases are TGTGCCAGCAGGACTAGCGGAGGGGCTGGGGAGACCCAGTACTTC. Translating gives CASRTSGGAGETQYF.

J is TRBJ2-7 and V is TRBV27, with 8 bases identical to TRBD1. V gave up 5 bases and J gave up 2 bases; unmatched junction bases: 8. The germline V gene encodes CDR1 MNHEY and CDR2 SMNVEV (reference sequence). The CDR3 covers 15 residues. As DNA, the CDR3 is TGTGCCAGCAGTAAACTCAGACAGGGGACCTACGAGCAGTACTTC. Its protein is CASSKLRQGTYEQYF.

The genes are TRBV19 and TRBJ2-2; D tentatively reads TRBD1 or TRBD2 (5 bases each). This CDR3 is built from 14 residues. Per germline, CDR1 LNHDA and CDR2 SQIVND (reference sequence). V lost 3 bases, J lost 3 bases, and 8 bases lay in between. CDR3 loop: CASSIEGYTGELFF. For the CDR3, the DNA is TGTGCCAGTAGTATTGAGGGGTACACCGGGGAGCTGTTTTTT.

This sequence joins TRBV18 and TRBJ1-1; 9 bases line up with TRBD1. Trimming took 3 bases from V and 11 from J; bases not matched to a gene: 7. CDR1 and CDR2 (germline): KGHSH, LQKENI. The CDR3 contains 13 residues. DNA for the CDR3: TGTGCCAGCTCACCGGAGACCGGGACAGGGGCTTTCTTT. Protein: CASSPETGTGAFF. Based on the CDR3 plus reference TRBV18 and TRBJ1-1, the full variable domain is NAGVMQNPRHLVRRRGQEARLRCSPMKGHSHVYWYRQLPEEGLKFMVYLQKENIIDESGMPKERFSAEFPKEGPSILRIQQVVRGDSAAYFCASSPETGTGAFFGQGTRLTVV.

The chain joins TRBV2 to TRBJ1-2, with D possibly TRBD1 on 6 matching bases. Germline V gene lookup returns CDR1 SNHLY and CDR2 FYNNEI. The CDR3 totals 13 residues. The germline V and J ends were trimmed by 2 bases and 7 bases, with 11 bases remaining between them. The CDR3 DNA follows: TGTGCCAGCAGTGAAACGGGGGCCGGTGGCTACACCTTC. It encodes CASSETGAGGYTF.

The chain joins TRBV11-3 to TRBJ2-7; D tentatively reads TRBD1 or TRBD2 (5 bases each). Germline V CDR1 and CDR2: SGHNT, YENEEA. CDR3 length equals 13 residues. V dropped 5 bases and J dropped 6 bases, with 14 bases sitting between them. CDR3 coding DNA: TGTGCCAGCAGCCGCGACGAGAGGGGCGAGCAGTACTTC. Its translation is CASSRDERGEQYF.

The genes are TRBV10-3 and TRBJ2-3; D gene unclear. The CDR3 totals 12 residues. Germline V gene data show CDR1 as ENHRY and CDR2 as SYGVKD. V lost 6 bases and J 2 bases, leaving 6 bases between the germline ends. The CDR3 loop is CAISPDTDTQYF. The CDR3 bases are TGTGCCATCAGCCCAGACACAGATACGCAGTATTTT.

This chain joins TRBV4-2 and TRBJ2-2; the D call may be TRBD1 or TRBD2 (5 bases each). Trimming pared 4 bases from V and 6 bases from J, leaving 12 bases between. The CDR3 runs 14 residues. Germline V gives CDR1 LGHNA, CDR2 YNFKEQ. Here the CDR3 DNA reads TGTGCCAGCAGCCGGGACCTCTTCTCCGGGGAGCTGTTTTTT. This gives the protein CASSRDLFSGELFF.

This chain connects TRBV24-1 to TRBJ2-7; D remains ambiguous. V shed 3 bases and J shed 1 base, with 6 bases lying between them. Germline-derived CDR1 and CDR2 are KGHDR and SFDVKD. This CDR3 has 13 residues. CDR3 bases: TGTGCCACCAGTGATCGAGAATCCTACGAGCAGTACTTC. Its translation: CATSDRESYEQYF.

This sequence joins TRBV12-3 or TRBV12-4 and TRBJ1-2, with D unresolved. The CDR3 length is 13 residues. V shed 6 bases and J shed 4 bases, with 12 bases lying between them. The CDR3 region has the DNA TGTGCCAGCAGGGAAGGGTGGTTCTATGGCTACACCTTC. Its protein product is CASREGWFYGYTF.